Below are 21 T cell receptor beta chains sequenced from a single sample in a study of T cells in localized non-small cell lung cancer. TCRdb's copy holds only in-frame clones and misses some; the assay was immunoSEQ multiplex PCR. The sample yields more than 30,000 clones, nearly 80% seen once. The sequencing used peripheral blood, collected before any cancer treatment. Receptors were obtained from a male donor at least 60 years old with stage II squamous cell lung carcinoma.

The V and J genes are TRBV6-1 and TRBJ2-1; 12 nucleotides line up with TRBD1. The germline V gene encodes CDR1 MNHNS and CDR2 SASEGT. V lost 3 bases and J lost 7; bases outside the gene matches: 4. The CDR3 consists of 15 residues. CDR3 amino acids: CASSEWDRGRNEQFF. In nucleotides, the CDR3 is TGTGCCAGCAGTGAGTGGGACAGGGGGCGAAATGAGCAGTTCTTC.

The chain is built from TRBV2 and TRBJ1-5; no clear D. Germline values: CDR1 SNHLY, CDR2 FYNNEI. This CDR3 has 15 amino acids. The ends were cut back, 3 bases at V and 1 base at J, with 10 bases in the middle. The CDR3 bases are TGTGCCAGCAGTGATCAGGTGGGAAGCAATCAGCCCCAGCATTTT. This translates into CASSDQVGSNQPQHF.

The J gene is TRBJ2-5, the V gene TRBV6-5; possibly TRBD2 for D (5 bases). This CDR3 has 15 amino acids. Deletions cut 6 bases from V and 4 bases from J, with 18 bases between. Germline lookup yields CDR1 MNHEY and CDR2 SVGAGI. The DNA of the CDR3 is TGTGCCAGCAGCGTAGAGGGTGCGGGTGGAGAGACCCAGTACTTC. It codes for CASSVEGAGGETQYF.

The rearrangement links TRBV6-6 to TRBJ1-5; D gene uncertain. Trimming left V 0 bases short and J 3 bases short, with 12 bases between. The CDR3 covers 16 residues. Germline CDR1 reads MNHNY; CDR2 reads SVGAGI (reference sequence). CDR3 loop: CASSYSNAGNNQPQHF. The DNA of the CDR3 is TGTGCCAGCAGTTACTCGAATGCCGGGAACAATCAGCCCCAGCATTTT.

The rearrangement joins TRBV7-3 to TRBJ2-1; no reliable D call. Deletions cut 5 bases from V and 0 bases from J, with 11 bases between. CDR3 length equals 15 residues. CDR1 is SGHTA, CDR2 FQGTGA, per germline. The CDR3 sequence is CASSQNHGSYNEQFF. The CDR3, as DNA: TGTGCCAGCAGCCAGAATCATGGCTCCTACAATGAGCAGTTCTTC.

This chain connects TRBV27 to TRBJ1-2; D unclear. CDR1 and CDR2 (germline): MNHEY, SMNVEV (reference sequence). Between the trimmed V and J ends, which lost 8 bases and 8 bases, there was a span of 24 bases. This CDR3 has 15 amino acids. The CDR3 DNA sequence: TGTGCCAGCTACCGGAGAGGGCAGGTTGTTGACGGCTACACCTTC. It specifies CASYRRGQVVDGYTF.

This clone is medium-sized. The chain has TRBV13 and TRBJ1-2, with 10 bases that match TRBD1. Trimming removed 5 bases from V and 7 bases from J; junction bases left unmatched: 10. The germline CDR1 and CDR2 sequences are PRHDT and FYEKMQ (reference sequence). This CDR3 spans 15 amino acids. The CDR3 spells CASSTTSGTGVGYTF. The CDR3 DNA follows: TGTGCCAGCAGCACCACCTCCGGGACAGGGGTTGGCTACACCTTC.

The chain joins TRBV11-2 to TRBJ1-4; 7 nucleotides line up with TRBD1. Germline V CDR1 and CDR2: SGHAT, FQNNGV. The length of the CDR3 is 14 residues. The J segment lost 8 bases and the V segment lost 5 bases, leaving 8 bases of the junction unmatched. CDR3: CASSGYRGSEKLFF. The CDR3 DNA reads as TGTGCCAGCAGCGGATACAGGGGAAGCGAAAAACTGTTTTTT.

This clone was recorded only once. This chain connects TRBV5-6 to TRBJ1-3; 10 bases line up with TRBD1. This CDR3 is built from 17 residues. Germline CDR1 reads SGHDT; CDR2 reads YYEEEE. J lost 2 bases, V lost 0 bases, and 5 bases had no gene match. DNA for the CDR3: TGTGCCAGCAGCTTGGACGGGACAGGGGAAACTGGAAACACCATATATTTT. Its translation: CASSLDGTGETGNTIYF.

This sequence joins TRBV7-6 and TRBJ1-1, with D uncertain. Germline CDR1 reads SGHVS; CDR2 reads FNYEAQ. The CDR3 covers 12 residues. V lost 5 bases and J lost 0, with 4 bases in between. The CDR3 loop is CASSRLNTEAFF. The CDR3 nucleotides read TGTGCCAGCAGCCGACTGAACACTGAAGCTTTCTTT.

The chain recombines TRBV19 with TRBJ1-3, with D possibly being TRBD1 (6 bases). Trimming stripped 5 bases from V and 4 bases from J, with 18 bases between. The CDR3 is 16 residues long. Germline V lookup: CDR1 LNHDA, CDR2 SQIVND (reference sequence). In nucleotides, the CDR3 is TGTGCCAGTAGTGGACAGTTCTCTGGGAAAGGAAACACCATATATTTT. This translates into CASSGQFSGKGNTIYF.

The V and J genes are TRBV5-6 and TRBJ1-1; D is undetermined. V was pared by 1 base and J by 4 bases, with 17 bases between. The CDR3 is made up of 16 amino acids. Germline CDR1 and CDR2: SGHDT and YYEEEE. The CDR3 loop is CASSLSQRRSVTEAFF. In DNA, the CDR3 is TGTGCCAGCAGCTTGTCGCAGCGCAGATCCGTCACTGAAGCTTTCTTT. Based on the CDR3 plus reference TRBV5-6 and TRBJ1-1, the full variable domain is DAGVTQSPTHLIKTRGQQVTLRCSPKSGHDTVSWYQQALGQGPQFIFQYYEEEERQRGNFPDRFSGHQFPNYSSELNVNALLLGDSALYLCASSLSQRRSVTEAFFGQGTRLTVV.

V usage is TRBV28 and J usage is TRBJ2-2; 10 positions agree with TRBD2. The germline V gene has CDR1 MDHEN and CDR2 SYDVKM. Germline trimming cut 6 bases from V and 7 bases from J; bases unmatched to any gene: 8. The CDR3 contains 15 residues. The DNA for the CDR3 is TGTGCCAGCAGGCCCTCCCTAGCGGGAGTCGGGGAGCTGTTTTTT. Translation gives CASRPSLAGVGELFF.

The chain couples TRBV6-5 to TRBJ1-1; D not resolved. V shed 5 bases and J shed 10 bases, with 11 bases lying between them. The V gene's germline CDR1 is MNHEY and CDR2 SVGAGI. This CDR3 has 11 residues. CDR3 nucleotides: TGTGCCAGCAGTGGAGATTCGGCAGCTTTCTTT. Its translation: CASSGDSAAFF.

This chain links TRBV19 with TRBJ1-2, with D unclear. CDR1 is LNHDA, CDR2 SQIVND, per germline (reference sequence). Trimming shortened V by 8 bases and J by 7 bases, and 14 bases separated the two germline ends. The CDR3 totals 12 residues. The CDR3 DNA reads as TGTGCCAGTCGACAATCCTGGGGTGGCTACACCTTC. It yields the protein CASRQSWGGYTF.

The V and J genes are TRBV11-3 and TRBJ2-7; the D gene could be TRBD1 or TRBD2 (5 bases each). The V gene lost 3 bases and the J gene lost 1 base, with 10 bases spanning the gap. The germline V gene encodes CDR1 SGHNT and CDR2 YENEEA. The CDR3 totals 14 residues. The CDR3 DNA sequence: TGTGCCAGCAGCTTCGGGACGGCTTCCTACGAGCAGTACTTC. This codes for CASSFGTASYEQYF. Looking up the rest from reference TRBV11-3 and TRBJ2-7 gives the full variable domain: EAGVVQSPRYKIIEKKQPVAFWCNPISGHNTLYWYLQNLGQGPELLIRYENEEAVDDSQLPKDRFSAERLKGVDSTLKIQPAELGDSAVYLCASSFGTASYEQYFGPGTRLTVT.

The CDR3 loop is CASSIARSSYNEQFF. The DNA for the CDR3 is TGTGCCAGTAGTATAGCGCGAAGCTCCTACAATGAGCAGTTCTTC. V is TRBV19 and J is TRBJ2-1; D not resolved. Germline values: CDR1 LNHDA, CDR2 SQIVND (reference sequence). V dropped 1 base and J dropped 0 bases, with 7 bases sitting between them. The CDR3 runs to 15 residues.

V gene TRBV2 combines with J gene TRBJ1-4; D might be TRBD1 (6 bases). This CDR3 is built from 16 residues. From germline, CDR1 is SNHLY and CDR2 FYNNEI. Trimming removed 0 bases from V and 8 bases from J, with 16 bases in between. The CDR3 region has the DNA TGTGCCAGCAGTGAAGCGCTTGGGGGGCTGGGGGAAAAACTGTTTTTT. This codes for CASSEALGGLGEKLFF.

The chain links TRBV9 to TRBJ2-1; the D gene could be TRBD1 or TRBD2 (5 bases each). Germline CDR1 and CDR2: SGDLS and YYNGEE. The CDR3 contains 15 residues. Trimming removed 0 bases at V and 2 bases at J, with 9 bases between. CDR3 amino acids: CASSVVGVTYNEQFF. CDR3 nucleotides: TGTGCCAGCAGCGTAGTGGGGGTGACCTACAATGAGCAGTTCTTC.

The rearrangement uses TRBV14 and TRBJ1-4; weak D call: TRBD1 (5 bases). From germline, CDR1 is SGHDN and CDR2 FVKESK. The CDR3 contains 14 residues. The ends were cut back, 2 bases at V and 4 bases at J, with 8 bases in the middle. The CDR3 here is CASSQLGGNEKLFF. CDR3 nucleotides: TGTGCCAGCAGCCAATTGGGGGGTAATGAAAAACTGTTTTTT.

Only a few counts were recorded for this clone. The chain is built from TRBV4-1 and TRBJ1-4; D not resolved. The CDR3 totals 16 residues. Deletions cut 1 base from V and 0 bases from J, with 9 bases between. CDR1 is MGHRA, CDR2 YSYEKL, per germline. DNA for the CDR3: TGCGCCAGCAGCCAAGTGATATTGGCAACTAATGAAAAACTGTTTTTT. It specifies CASSQVILATNEKLFF.